This TCR beta chain was captured in a study of T cells in Graves' hyperthyroidism and ophthalmopathy. From RNA transcripts, TCR beta CDR3 regions were amplified. HTBI primers were the set used in a first-round RT-PCR of the TCR CDR3. MiXCR, applied by TCRdb to the multiplex PCR reads, yields one record per CDR3 protein. The data contain about 520,000 distinct CDR3 sequences, around 21% of them singletons. The CDR3 is 14 residues long. Trimming took 1 base from V and 5 from J, leaving 12 bases between them. CDR1 LGHDT and CDR2 YNNKEL come from the germline V gene (reference sequence). The V gene is TRBV3-1, the J gene TRBJ2-7; D is undetermined. Sequences were obtained from blood. The TCR comes from a man aged 18 to 35 with Graves' hyperthyroidism. This CDR3 reads CASSQVRVSHEQYF. CDR3 sequence (DNA): TGTGCCAGCAGCCAAGTCCGGGTTTCACACGAGCAGTACTTC.